This TCR beta chain derives from a study of beta chain features in type 1 diabetes. Turning to the study itself: Across all samples, about 100,000,000 sorted cells were examined.

To note about this clone: What it binds is not known.

V was pared by 3 bases and J by 4 bases, with 12 bases between. This CDR3 has 15 residues. CDR1 and CDR2 (germline): KGHSH, LQKENI. General observations from the study: A moderate, significant TCRB CDR3 shortening appeared in type 1 diabetes across four CD4+ subsets. VDJ junctions from patients with type 1 diabetes contained fewer insertions and more deletions.

Every isolated RNA sample was fully reverse transcribed, so sequencing captured expressed TCRB transcripts. Sequenced by immunoSEQ multiplex PCR; TCRdb stores in-frame clones only, minus some. The repertoire holds 300,000 to 350,000 clones, with around 9.7% as singletons. Researchers reported sorting CD4+ naive, central memory, regulatory and stem cell-like memory cells via CD45RO/CCR7/CD25/CD127/CD95/CD27. The genes are TRBV18 and TRBJ2-2, with D perhaps being TRBD1 or TRBD2 (6 bases each). This receptor was obtained from a man aged 25 to 45 with type 1 diabetes. Sequences were obtained from central memory CD4+ T cells from blood. The CDR3 DNA sequence: TGTGCCAGCTCACCGTTACAGGGAGGCACCGGGGAGCTGTTTTTT. Translation gives CASSPLQGGTGELFF.